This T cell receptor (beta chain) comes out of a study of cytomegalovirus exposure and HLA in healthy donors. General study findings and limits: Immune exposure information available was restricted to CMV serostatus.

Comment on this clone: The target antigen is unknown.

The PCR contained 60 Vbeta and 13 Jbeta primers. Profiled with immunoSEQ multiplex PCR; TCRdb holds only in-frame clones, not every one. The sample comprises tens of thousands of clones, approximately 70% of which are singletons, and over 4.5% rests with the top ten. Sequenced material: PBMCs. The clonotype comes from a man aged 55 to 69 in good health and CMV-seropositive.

The CDR3 DNA reads TGCGCCAGCAACAGAATTGGGGCAGGGTCCACCGGGGAGCTGTTTTTT. Translating gives CASNRIGAGSTGELFF. The rearrangement joins TRBV5-1 to TRBJ2-2; a possible D gene is TRBD1 (5 bases). The CDR3 length is 16 residues. In germline, CDR1 is SGHRS, CDR2 YFSETQ. V lost 6 bases, J lost 4 bases, and 19 bases lay in between.